These 13 T cell receptor beta chains came from one sample sequenced in a study of T cell responses to AZD1222 COVID-19 vaccine (dated by TCRdb to the early 2020s). Library creation used the immunoSEQ multiplex PCR assay. The immuneACCESS repertoire file appears here via TCRdb, limited to in-frame rearrangements. These files lack a portion of the clones; in checked studies, under half of the deficit traces to unresolved V genes, and the cause of the others is not known. In all, the sample holds about 150,000 clones, and more than 85% of those were seen once. Over 1.2% of the sample rests with the top ten. Interpreted using the paper, the time point label stands for: about 28 days (+/-7) after the second vaccine dose. The sequencing here drew on peripheral blood, taken 28 days after the second AZD1222 dose. The receptors come from an adult who received the AZD1222 COVID-19 vaccine.

The chain's CDR3 is CASSDKRSGPYEQYF. The CDR3 coding sequence is TGTGCCAGCAGTGATAAACGATCGGGTCCCTACGAGCAGTACTTC. J is TRBJ2-7 and V is TRBV2, with D unresolved. The CDR3 is 15 residues long. V gave up 3 bases and J gave up 2 bases, with 14 bases separating them. Germline V gene sequence: CDR1 SNHLY, CDR2 FYNNEI. Combining the CDR3 with reference TRBV2 and TRBJ2-7 gives the whole variable domain EPEVTQTPSHQVTQMGQEVILRCVPISNHLYFYWYRQILGQKVEFLVSFYNNEISEKSEIFDDQFSVERPDGSNFTLKIRSTKLEDSAMYFCASSDKRSGPYEQYFGPGTRLTVT.

This sequence joins TRBV28 and TRBJ1-1; 9 nucleotides align to TRBD1. This CDR3 contains 13 residues. The V gene end was trimmed by 6 bases and the J gene end by 6 bases; junction bases not matched to a gene: 5. CDR1 is MDHEN and CDR2 is SYDVKM in the germline V gene. CDR3 DNA: TGTGCCAGCAGGGGGACAGGGAGGGCTGAAGCTTTCTTT. Translating it yields CASRGTGRAEAFF.

The genes are TRBV29-1 and TRBJ1-2; the D gene is possibly TRBD1 (5 bases). Trimming pared 5 bases from V and 5 bases from J, leaving 15 bases between. The CDR3 has 13 residues. Germline V lookup: CDR1 SQVTM, CDR2 ANQGSEA. The CDR3 is CSVPRQISYGYTF. The CDR3 DNA follows: TGCAGCGTTCCTCGACAGATAAGTTATGGCTACACCTTC.

The J gene is TRBJ1-3, the V gene TRBV19, with 7 positions matching TRBD1. The CDR3 is 16 residues long. The germline CDR1 and CDR2 sequences are LNHDA and SQIVND (reference sequence). J gave up 4 bases and V 4 bases, and 10 bases lay outside the gene matches. CDR3 sequence: CASSTFAGTEGNTIYF. In nucleotides, the CDR3 is TGTGCCAGTAGTACGTTCGCCGGGACAGAGGGAAACACCATATATTTT.

This clone was seen a single time. V gene TRBV28 combines with J gene TRBJ1-1; TRBD1 is a possible D gene (5 bases). V was cut by 2 bases and J by 8 bases, with 9 bases left in between. Germline V gene sequence: CDR1 MDHEN, CDR2 SYDVKM. This CDR3 is 12 amino acids long. CDR3 nucleotides: TGTGCCAGCAGTTTAAGGAGGGGAGAAGCTTTCTTT. Amino acid sequence: CASSLRRGEAFF.

The chain uses TRBV7-2 and TRBJ2-1, with TRBD2 as a possible D gene (5 bases). Trimming left V 5 bases short and J 7 bases short, with 12 bases between. The CDR3 runs 13 residues. Germline V gene sequence: CDR1 SGHTA, CDR2 FQGNSA. CDR3 sequence reads: CASSTWTYNEQFF. The CDR3 DNA sequence: TGTGCCAGCAGCACCTGGACTTATAATGAGCAGTTCTTC.

DNA for the CDR3: TGTGCCAGCAGCGAGTTGGCGAATAATGAAAAACTGTTTTTT. Its protein is CASSELANNEKLFF. The V and J genes are TRBV9 and TRBJ1-4; no clear D. Between the trimmed V and J ends, which lost 3 bases and 4 bases, there was a span of 10 bases. Germline V gene data show CDR1 as SGDLS and CDR2 as YYNGEE. This CDR3 comprises 14 residues.

The chain couples TRBV7-9 to TRBJ1-2; possibly TRBD1 for D (6 bases). Germline V gene lookup returns CDR1 SEHNR and CDR2 FQNEAQ (reference sequence). V lost 6 bases and J lost 2, with 19 bases in between. CDR3 length: 16 residues. CDR3 sequence: CASRAPNDRTNYGYTF. DNA for the CDR3: TGTGCCAGCAGGGCACCCAACGACAGGACGAACTATGGCTACACCTTC.

The chain links TRBV28 to TRBJ2-7, with unresolved D. Germline V gene sequence: CDR1 MDHEN, CDR2 SYDVKM. This CDR3 region has 14 residues. Trimming pared 6 bases from V and 9 bases from J, leaving 21 bases between. CDR3 nucleotide sequence: TGTGCCAGCAGCATGTCCGGGTCGGATCCCGGGCAGTACTTC. Protein: CASSMSGSDPGQYF.

The chain couples TRBV12-3 or TRBV12-4 to TRBJ1-2; D is ambiguous. There are 12 residues in the CDR3. The V and J ends lost 2 bases and 10 bases respectively, with 11 bases between them. CDR3 bases: TGTGCCAGCAGTTTATCCGACATACCCTACACCTTC. Protein: CASSLSDIPYTF.

This clone came up a few times. J is TRBJ2-3 and V is TRBV7-9; no clear D. V shed 3 bases and J shed 0 bases, with 4 bases lying between them. Germline CDR1 reads SEHNR; CDR2 reads FQNEAQ (reference sequence). The CDR3 covers 13 residues. The CDR3, as DNA: TGTGCCAGCAGCTTTGGAAGCACAGATACGCAGTATTTT. The encoded protein is CASSFGSTDTQYF.

The chain joins TRBV19 to TRBJ1-6; perhaps TRBD1 as D (5 bases). The CDR3 is made up of 13 amino acids. V was clipped by 5 bases and J by 10 bases, with 12 bases between them. Germline V gene sequence: CDR1 LNHDA, CDR2 SQIVND (reference sequence). CDR3 bases: TGTGCCAGTAGTGACGGGGCGGTGTCACCCCTCCACTTT. Its protein is CASSDGAVSPLHF.

CDR3 residues: CASSQALVGNQPQHF. The CDR3 DNA follows: TGTGCCAGCAGCCAAGCCCTCGTCGGCAATCAGCCCCAGCATTTT. The rearrangement uses TRBV5-8 and TRBJ1-5, with unresolved D. The CDR3 covers 15 residues. Germline values: CDR1 SGHTS, CDR2 YDEGEE. V was clipped by 4 bases and J by 2 bases, with 13 bases between them.